The rows below give T cell receptor beta chains drawn from one sample of a study of Ad26.COV2.S vaccination and SARS-CoV-2 variants. Clones were sequenced by immunoSEQ multiplex PCR, and TCRdb holds only the in-frame ones, with some missing. Counted here are 440,000 or so clones, 90% occurring once; the ten biggest clones make up roughly 4.3%. Source: peripheral blood, taken in a trial of Ad26.COV2.S vaccine versus placebo. The receptor source for this set is a person aged 18 to 59 who received the Ad26.COV2.S COVID-19 vaccine or a placebo. Both conserved end residues are part of each CDR3. The D gene is left open where the match is weak. Size is stated for part of the rows, as once, few or many counts, or as a class when the clone is expanded.

V gene,D gene,J gene,clone size,CDR3 DNA,CDR3 protein
TRBV7-9,TRBD2,TRBJ2-1,.,TGTGCCAGTCGGGCGGGAGCAAGGTCCTACAATGAGCAGTTCTTC,CASRAGARSYNEQFF
TRBV5-1,.,TRBJ1-1,.,TGCGCCAGCAGCTTGGAGCAGGGGTGGGCTGAAATGAACACTGAAGCTTTCTTT,CASSLEQGWAEMNTEAFF
TRBV11-2,.,TRBJ2-7,.,TGTGCCAGCAGCCGTTGGGACTCCCCGGACGAGCAGTACTTC,CASSRWDSPDEQYF
TRBV28,TRBD1,TRBJ2-7,.,TGTGCCAGCAGTTTATCAGGGGGCGCATACGAGCAGTACTTC,CASSLSGGAYEQYF
TRBV19,.,TRBJ2-3,.,TGTGCCAGTAGTATGTCGGCGAGTTCTAGCACAGATACGCAGTATTTT,CASSMSASSSTDTQYF
TRBV5-1,TRBD1,TRBJ2-7,.,TGCGCCAGCAGCTTTCGCCAGGGGGCAGGTGAGCAGTACTTC,CASSFRQGAGEQYF
TRBV9,.,TRBJ2-7,few,TGTGCCAGCAGCGTAGGGTTTGATCCCTACGAGCAGTACTTC,CASSVGFDPYEQYF
TRBV5-1,.,TRBJ2-2,.,TGCGCCAGCAGCTTTGGAGGGACCGGGGAGCTGTTTTTT,CASSFGGTGELFF
TRBV5-4,TRBD1,TRBJ2-1,.,TGTGCCAGCGCAGGGGGCGGGATACACAATGAGCAGTTCTTC,CASAGGGIHNEQFF
TRBV3-1/TRBV3-2,.,TRBJ1-1,.,TGTGCCAGCAGCCTTAAGGGTGAAGCTTTCTTT,CASSLKGEAFF
TRBV27,.,TRBJ1-5,.,TGTGCCAGCAGTTTATCGCCAGGGGGCAATCAGCCCCAGCATTTT,CASSLSPGGNQPQHF
TRBV5-4,TRBD2,TRBJ2-5,few,TGTGCCAGCAGCTCGATACTAGCGGGAACGACCCAGTACTTC,CASSSILAGTTQYF